These 6 T cell receptor beta chains came from one sample sequenced in a study of blood T cell repertoires in COVID-19. TCRdb keeps only in-frame clones here, not all; method: immunoSEQ multiplex PCR. Here the sample spans under 300,000 clones, about 85% being singletons. What was sequenced was peripheral blood. The receptors originated from a woman aged 55 to 70 with active or convalescent COVID-19.

The J gene is TRBJ1-1, the V gene TRBV29-1; 8 nucleotides match TRBD1. CDR1 SQVTM and CDR2 ANQGSEA come from the germline V gene. The CDR3 loop spans 10 amino acids. Germline trimming cut 6 bases from V and 11 bases from J; bases unmatched to any gene: 5. CDR3: CSVETGGAFF. The DNA of the CDR3 is TGCAGCGTAGAAACAGGGGGGGCTTTCTTT.

The chain uses TRBV24-1 and TRBJ2-1; D is possibly TRBD1 (6 bases). V was pared by 4 bases and J by 7 bases, with 10 bases between. Looked up from germline, CDR1 is KGHDR and CDR2 is SFDVKD. There are 13 residues in the CDR3. The CDR3 DNA follows: TGTGCCACCAGTGACTGGACAGTGAATGAGCAGTTCTTC. As protein: CATSDWTVNEQFF.

This chain links TRBV2 with TRBJ2-2, with 12 positions matching TRBD2. From germline, CDR1 is SNHLY and CDR2 FYNNEI. V dropped 6 bases and J dropped 3; count of bases not matched to a gene: 5. The CDR3 consists of 16 residues. The CDR3 here is CASRAGTSGYTGELFF. The CDR3 DNA reads as TGTGCCAGCAGGGCGGGGACTAGCGGGTACACCGGGGAGCTGTTTTTT.

J is TRBJ2-1 and V is TRBV11-2; D unresolved. Trimming shortened V by 2 bases and J by 4 bases, and 9 bases separated the two germline ends. This CDR3 comprises 14 residues. From germline, CDR1 is SGHAT and CDR2 FQNNGV. For the CDR3, the DNA is TGTGCCAGCAGCTTAATCAGCGCTTACAATGAGCAGTTCTTC. It specifies CASSLISAYNEQFF.

The V gene is TRBV21-1, the J gene TRBJ2-7; TRBD1 reflects the table's D call only, with no check against the DNA. TRBV21-1 is listed as a pseudogene. The CDR3 spans 12 residues. CDR3 nucleotide sequence: TGTGCCAGCAGCAATGGGCCCTTCGAGCAGTACGTC. It translates to CASSNGPFEQYV.

This chain connects TRBV9 to TRBJ1-1; D gene unclear. The germline V gene encodes CDR1 SGDLS and CDR2 YYNGEE. Trimming cost V 1 base and J 6 bases, with 10 bases left between them. This CDR3 region has 13 residues. The CDR3: CASSVTGKSEAFF. For the CDR3, the DNA is TGTGCCAGCAGCGTAACGGGTAAATCTGAAGCTTTCTTT.